A single sample gave rise to the 23 T cell receptor beta chains below, sequenced in a study of blood T cell repertoires in COVID-19. Libraries were prepared by immunoSEQ multiplex PCR; TCRdb keeps only in-frame clonotypes and omits some of them. Of more than 250,000 clones in the sample, 90% were seen once. The material sequenced was PBMCs or T cells enriched from blood (not recorded which). The receptors originated from a woman between 18 and 30 years old with acute COVID-19.

The rearrangement links TRBV3-1 (or the pseudogene TRBV3-2) to TRBJ1-6, with a weak D call TRBD1 (5 bases). Between the trimmed V and J ends, which lost 0 bases and 0 bases, there was a span of 27 bases. This CDR3 region has 23 residues. Germline loops: CDR1 LGHDT, CDR2 YNNKEL (reference sequence). Here the CDR3 DNA reads TGTGCCAGCAGCCAAGACCGTCGAAAGAGTAGTTGGGGCCAAGGCTCCTATAATTCACCCCTCCACTTT. Its protein product is CASSQDRRKSSWGQGSYNSPLHF.

The chain recombines TRBV11-3 with TRBJ1-2; D remains ambiguous. This CDR3 region has 13 residues. Per the germline V gene, CDR1 is SGHNT and CDR2 is YENEEA. The V gene lost 3 bases and the J gene lost 6 bases, with 11 bases spanning the gap. DNA of the CDR3: TGTGCCAGCAGCTTGCCGGGTAAAGATGGCTACACCTTC. This sequence encodes CASSLPGKDGYTF.

The CDR3 here is CASGGLATSSYEQYF. CDR3 nucleotide sequence: TGTGCCAGCGGGGGACTAGCGACGAGCTCCTACGAGCAGTACTTC. The chain links TRBV6-5 to TRBJ2-7, with 10 bases matching TRBD2. The germline CDR1 and CDR2 sequences are MNHEY and SVGAGI. The V gene end was trimmed by 8 bases and the J gene end by 0 bases; junction bases not matched to a gene: 7. The CDR3 is 15 amino acids.

The chain links TRBV9 to TRBJ2-5; 10 bases are a match to TRBD2. Germline trimming cut 5 bases from V and 5 bases from J; bases unmatched to any gene: 3. The CDR3 spans 13 residues. Germline lookup yields CDR1 SGDLS and CDR2 YYNGEE. The CDR3 region is CASRSSGSETQYF. In DNA, the CDR3 is TGTGCCAGCAGATCTAGCGGGAGTGAGACCCAGTACTTC.

Here the CDR3 reads CASSQEPGRGNTEAFF. DNA for the CDR3: TGTGCCAGCAGCCAAGAACCAGGACGGGGGAACACTGAAGCTTTCTTT. The rearrangement links TRBV3-1 (or the pseudogene TRBV3-2) to TRBJ1-1; D ambiguous. Germline values: CDR1 LGHDT, CDR2 YNNKEL (reference sequence). The CDR3 has 16 residues. V was clipped by 0 bases and J by 1 base, with 12 bases between them.

V and J are TRBV28 and TRBJ2-7; 8 bases agree with TRBD1. The junction had 10 bases not matched to a gene; V was cut back by 3 bases and J by 3 bases. The V gene's germline CDR1 is MDHEN and CDR2 SYDVKM. CDR3 length equals 16 residues. The CDR3 is CASSFLIGQGNYEQYF. Written as DNA, the CDR3 is TGTGCCAGCAGTTTTTTAATCGGACAGGGAAACTACGAGCAGTACTTC. Together with reference TRBV28 and TRBJ2-7, the CDR3 gives the full variable domain: DVKVTQSSRYLVKRTGEKVFLECVQDMDHENMFWYRQDPGLGLRLIYFSYDVKMKEKGDIPEGYSVSREKKERFSLILESASTNQTSMYLCASSFLIGQGNYEQYFGPGTRLTVT.

This clone was seen only once. V and J are TRBV3-1 (or the pseudogene TRBV3-2) and TRBJ2-7; TRBD1 agrees at 9 bases. The germline CDR1 and CDR2 sequences are LGHDT and YNNKEL (reference sequence). The ends lost 4 bases at V and 6 bases at J; junction bases unmatched: 7. This CDR3 spans 14 amino acids. The CDR3 DNA follows: TGTGCCAGCAGCCGGACAGGGGCCCTCTCCGAGCAGTACTTC. It is translated as CASSRTGALSEQYF.

The chain is built from TRBV28 and TRBJ2-3; 7 positions match TRBD2. V was clipped by 5 bases and J by 0 bases; unmatched bases: 11. Germline V gene lookup returns CDR1 MDHEN and CDR2 SYDVKM. There are 17 residues in the CDR3. CDR3 nucleotide sequence: TGTGCCAGCAGTCCCCGTGGGACTACAGCTAGCACAGATACGCAGTATTTT. Residues: CASSPRGTTASTDTQYF.

V usage is TRBV7-6 and J usage is TRBJ2-2; 7 nucleotides agree with TRBD1. Germline CDR1 reads SGHVS; CDR2 reads FNYEAQ. The CDR3 is 15 residues long. Germline trimming cut 1 base from V and 5 bases from J; bases unmatched to any gene: 4. CDR3 in DNA: TGTGCCAGCAGCTTAGAAGGGGGCGGTACCGGGGAGCTGTTTTTT. Its protein is CASSLEGGGTGELFF.

The chain joins TRBV29-1 to TRBJ1-2, with TRBD1 as a possible D gene (6 bases). The CDR3 is made up of 15 amino acids. Germline CDR1 reads SQVTM; CDR2 reads ANQGSEA. V lost 3 bases and J lost 0, with 14 bases in between. In nucleotides, the CDR3 is TGCAGCGTTGATAGGGGGACGGTAGCTAACTATGGCTACACCTTC. Translating gives CSVDRGTVANYGYTF.

V is TRBV29-1 and J is TRBJ1-6, with 9 bases identical to TRBD1. This CDR3 spans 12 amino acids. Germline V lookup: CDR1 SQVTM, CDR2 ANQGSEA. The CDR3 is CRRTGDNSPLHF. CDR3 nucleotide sequence: TGCAGAAGGACAGGGGATAATTCACCCCTCCACTTT. The variable domain in full, with the rest retrieved from reference TRBV29-1 and TRBJ1-6, is SAVISQKPSRDICQRGTSLTIQCQVDSQVTMMFWYRQQPGQSLTLIATANQGSEATYESGFVIDKFPISRPNLTFSTLTVSNMSPEDSSIYLCRRTGDNSPLHFGNGTRLTVT.

The chain uses TRBV12-3 or TRBV12-4 and TRBJ2-7; maybe TRBD2 (5 bases). CDR3 length: 13 amino acids. With 6 bases removed from V and 2 bases from J, the gap between germline ends came to 11 bases. CDR3 DNA sequence: TGTGCCAGCAGGGGTAGCGAGACCTACGAGCAGTACTTC. Its translation: CASRGSETYEQYF.

This rearrangement joins TRBV7-6 to TRBJ2-7; weak D call: TRBD1 (6 bases). Germline CDR1 and CDR2: SGHVS and FNYEAQ. V was trimmed by 5 bases and J by 7 bases, leaving 12 bases between them. The length of the CDR3 is 12 residues. The CDR3 is CASSPVQGEQYF. As DNA, the CDR3 is TGTGCCAGCAGCCCTGTGCAGGGGGAGCAGTACTTC.

The chain couples TRBV3-1 (or the pseudogene TRBV3-2) to TRBJ2-2, with 8 bases aligning to TRBD1. From germline, CDR1 is LGHDT and CDR2 YNNKEL (reference sequence). V gave up 1 base and J gave up 5 bases; unmatched junction bases: 3. The CDR3 length is 15 residues. The CDR3 DNA reads TGTGCCAGCAGCCAAGGACAGGGGAGGACCGGGGAGCTGTTTTTT. This codes for CASSQGQGRTGELFF.

The rearrangement uses TRBV7-2 and TRBJ2-3; no definite D call. This CDR3 is 12 amino acids long. Germline V lookup: CDR1 SGHTA, CDR2 FQGNSA. Trimming cost V 5 bases and J 6 bases, with 9 bases left between them. DNA of the CDR3: TGTGCCAGCAGCCCCTACGCGGATACGCAGTATTTT. It translates to CASSPYADTQYF. The full variable domain, completed using reference TRBV7-2 and TRBJ2-3, is GAGVSQSPSNKVTEKGKDVELRCDPISGHTALYWYRQSLGQGLEFLIYFQGNSAPDKSGLPSDRFSAERTGGSVSTLTIQRTQQEDSAVYLCASSPYADTQYFGPGTRLTVL.

The J gene is TRBJ2-2, the V gene TRBV14, with 7 nucleotides matching TRBD1. Trimming removed 6 bases from V and 0 bases from J; junction bases left unmatched: 7. The CDR3 runs 16 residues. Germline CDR1 reads SGHDN; CDR2 reads FVKESK. The CDR3 protein is CASRPRDSSNTGELFF. The CDR3 DNA reads as TGTGCCAGCAGACCTCGGGACAGTTCGAACACCGGGGAGCTGTTTTTT.

The chain uses TRBV3-1 (or the pseudogene TRBV3-2) and TRBJ2-7, with D possibly TRBD1 on 5 matching bases. Between the trimmed V and J ends, which lost 4 bases and 2 bases, there was a span of 18 bases. CDR3 length: 16 amino acids. From germline, CDR1 is LGHDT and CDR2 YNNKEL (reference sequence). The CDR3 protein is CASSPAHRGSTYEQYF. In nucleotides, the CDR3 is TGTGCCAGCAGCCCTGCCCATAGGGGATCGACCTACGAGCAGTACTTC.

The V and J genes are TRBV9 and TRBJ2-1, with 13 bases aligning to TRBD2. With 0 bases clipped from V and 8 bases from J, the junction kept 5 bases outside the gene matches. The CDR3 consists of 16 residues. Germline lookup yields CDR1 SGDLS and CDR2 YYNGEE. The CDR3 nucleotides are TGTGCCAGCAGCGTAGGGAGGACTAGCGGGAGCGATGAGCAGTTCTTC. Amino acid sequence: CASSVGRTSGSDEQFF. The full variable domain, its missing parts supplied by reference TRBV9 and TRBJ2-1, is DSGVTQTPKHLITATGQRVTLRCSPRSGDLSVYWYQQSLDQGLQFLIQYYNGEERAKGNILERFSAQQFPDLHSELNLSSLELGDSALYFCASSVGRTSGSDEQFFGPGTRLTVL.

Note on this clone: The same CDR3 can be traced to other DNA sequences in this sample. The V and J genes are TRBV5-5 and TRBJ2-7; TRBD1 aligns across 9 bases. The CDR3 totals 14 residues. Germline CDR1 SGHKS, CDR2 YYEKEE (reference sequence). V dropped 2 bases and J dropped 3; count of bases not matched to a gene: 3. CDR3 sequence (DNA): TGTGCCAGCAGCTTAGGACAGGGGAACTACGAGCAGTACTTC. This translates into CASSLGQGNYEQYF. The whole variable domain, filled in from reference TRBV5-5 and TRBJ2-7, reads DAGVTQSPTHLIKTRGQQVTLRCSPISGHKSVSWYQQVLGQGPQFIFQYYEKEERGRGNFPDRFSARQFPNYSSELNVNALLLGDSALYLCASSLGQGNYEQYFGPGTRLTVT.

The chain carries TRBV19 and TRBJ2-2, with 7 bases fitting TRBD1. CDR3 length: 18 amino acids. The ends lost 10 bases at V and 3 bases at J; junction bases unmatched: 20. The germline gives CDR1 LNHDA, CDR2 SQIVND (reference sequence). CDR3 in amino acids: CATQSLATGVSHTGELFF. The CDR3 coding sequence is TGTGCCACCCAAAGCTTGGCAACAGGGGTTTCACACACCGGGGAGCTGTTTTTT. The full variable domain, with the rest looked up from reference TRBV19 and TRBJ2-2, is DGGITQSPKYLFRKEGQNVTLSCEQNLNHDAMYWYRQDPGQGLRLIYYSQIVNDFQKGDIAEGYSVSREKKESFPLTVTSAQKNPTAFYLCATQSLATGVSHTGELFFGEGSRLTVL.

The V gene is TRBV14, the J gene TRBJ1-2; D not certain. There are 13 residues in the CDR3. Germline values: CDR1 SGHDN, CDR2 FVKESK. Trimming removed 1 base at V and 5 bases at J, with 8 bases between. CDR3 nucleotides: TGTGCCAGCAGCCAAGTGGCCGCATATGGCTACACCTTC. Translating gives CASSQVAAYGYTF.

The V and J genes are TRBV29-1 and TRBJ2-7, with a weak D call TRBD1 (7 bases). The length of the CDR3 is 15 residues. Trimming removed 2 bases from V and 4 bases from J, with 18 bases in between. Germline loops: CDR1 SQVTM, CDR2 ANQGSEA. CDR3 DNA sequence: TGCAGCGTTGAATCCCCAGGGGGGTTGAGGTACGAGCAGTACTTC. Its protein product is CSVESPGGLRYEQYF.

The genes are TRBV7-8 and TRBJ2-7; D unclear. Trimming shortened V by 5 bases and J by 1 base, and 6 bases separated the two germline ends. This CDR3 has 12 residues. CDR1 is SGHVS, CDR2 FQNEAQ, per germline. The CDR3 is CASSPLSYEQYF. The CDR3 region has the DNA TGTGCCAGCAGCCCTCTATCCTACGAGCAGTACTTC.